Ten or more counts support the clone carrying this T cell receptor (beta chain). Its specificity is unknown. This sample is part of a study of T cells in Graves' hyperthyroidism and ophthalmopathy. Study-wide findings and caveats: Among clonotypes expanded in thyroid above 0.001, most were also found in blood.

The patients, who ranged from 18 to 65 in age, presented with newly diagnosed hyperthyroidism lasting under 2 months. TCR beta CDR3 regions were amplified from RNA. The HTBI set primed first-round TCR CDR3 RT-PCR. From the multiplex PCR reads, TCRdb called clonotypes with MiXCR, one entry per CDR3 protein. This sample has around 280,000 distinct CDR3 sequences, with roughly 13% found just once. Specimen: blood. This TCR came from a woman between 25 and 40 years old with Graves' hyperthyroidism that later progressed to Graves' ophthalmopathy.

The CDR3 region has the DNA TGTGCCAGCAGTTTAGCGCGGCTTATCAATGAGCAGTTCTTC. Its translation: CASSLARLINEQFF. The V and J genes are TRBV12-3 or TRBV12-4 and TRBJ2-1; no firm D call. V lost 0 bases and J lost 6, with 9 bases in between. The CDR3 consists of 14 residues.